This T cell receptor (beta chain) was sequenced for a study of blood T cell repertoires in COVID-19 (dated by TCRdb to the early 2020s). Describing the broader study: Samples covering the acute and convalescent phases of COVID-19 were provided by collaborators in the United States, Italy and Spain. The prospective study material was composed of cDNA or gDNA derived from T cells, B-cell-depleted T cells, or PBMCs. The dataset comprised deeply sampled blood TCRbeta repertoires from subjects exposed to, actively infected with, or recovered from COVID-19. The repertoires were released in a freely available public database meant as a resource for research on the immune response to SARS-CoV-2. The samples were drawn from two sources: the first 160 participants of the ongoing ImmuneRACE study, and fewer than 1,500 subjects contributed by 6 global collaborators. Nearly every sample came with metadata listing a de-identified subject ID, COVID-19 status, age in years and sex. Where available, HLA class I and class II types were obtained from metadata supplied by the sample provider rather than from assay-based typing. Beyond this particular receptor, the publication reports: How much clinical and demographic metadata was included differed by source and by participant, and the metadata was provided uncurated.

This clone has a handful of counts. The specificity of this receptor is unknown. No per-base quality is available; no much larger clone lies one base away. Cut back by 0 bases and 8 bases, the V and J ends lie 10 bases apart. The CDR3 goes from the cysteine to the phenylalanine over 13 residues. Only CDR3 DNA remains: 39 bases, in frame from the first base. The germline V gene (reference sequence) supplies CDR1 LGHDT and CDR2 YNNKEL. TCRbeta CDR3 regions were amplified from genomic DNA using the immunoSEQ Assay, a bias-controlled multiplex PCR. As for how the authors treated the data: The number of nucleated cells in each sample was estimated by amplification of reference gene primers within the assay. To quantify the absolute abundance of each unique TCRbeta CDR3 rearrangement, sequence reads were collapsed and filtered. For each sample, productive Simpson clonality was calculated as the square root of Simpson's diversity index over productive rearrangements. The table comes from immuneACCESS by way of TCRdb, which keeps in-frame sequences with V and J called. Part of the clones is missing from these tables; in studies checked, under half for an unresolved V gene and the rest for unknown reasons. That table furnishes V, J and clone size, whereas the DNA furnished D and trimming. This sample is represented by a few hundred thousand clones; roughly 90% of them were singletons. The ten largest clonotypes hold roughly 20% of the sample.

Enrolling through a virtual design, the prospective study's participants ranged in age from roughly 18 to 90 years and lived across roughly 24 United States geographic areas. In the prospective study, cohorts were assigned on the basis of participant-reported clinical history obtained from a screening survey and a study questionnaire. ImmuneRACE Cohort 3 recovered participants were defined by two consecutive negative NP/OP PCR tests, healthcare professional clearance, or symptom resolution. In the prospective study, mobile phlebotomists collected whole blood, serum and a nasopharyngeal or oropharyngeal swab from each participant. Additional blood draws and questionnaires over an approximately 2-month period could optionally be provided by prospective study participants. Prospective study blood samples were shipped either frozen or at room temperature before DNA extraction.

This receptor was obtained from a woman under 40 who had recovered from COVID-19. Source material: PBMCs or T cells enriched from blood (not recorded which). Rearrangement joined TRBV3-1 (or the pseudogene TRBV3-2) to TRBJ1-1; there is no confident call for the D gene. The bases read TGTGCCAGCAGCCAAGAGGGCACCCACGAAGCTTTCTTT. Translated, it gives CASSQEGTHEAFF.